The 16 T cell receptor beta chains given below trace back to one sample, sequenced in a study of Ad26.COV2.S vaccination and SARS-CoV-2 variants. Regarding treatment: some 20 received Ad26.COV2.S at low or high dose, single or two shots; 5 received placebo; per-sample allocation not given. On day 63 after the first injection, vaccine and placebo recipients gave samples. Using immunoSEQ multiplex PCR, the repertoire was profiled, and TCRdb retains in-frame clones only, with some absent. The sample has approximately 480,000 clones, around 88% seen once. This material consisted of peripheral blood, taken in a trial of Ad26.COV2.S vaccine versus placebo. Source of these receptors: a person aged 18-65 years who received the Ad26.COV2.S COVID-19 vaccine or a placebo.

The chain is built from TRBV25-1 and TRBJ1-2; D not certain. The CDR3 has 15 residues. V lost 6 bases and J lost 4, with 18 bases in between. Looked up from germline, CDR1 is MGHDK and CDR2 is SYGVNS. CDR3 amino acids: CASSGTPTGVYGYTF. The CDR3 region has the DNA TGTGCCAGCAGCGGCACGCCAACCGGGGTCTATGGCTACACCTTC.

V and J are TRBV6-5 and TRBJ2-1, with a tentative D call TRBD2 (7 bases). Trimming removed 0 bases from V and 4 bases from J, with 10 bases in between. Germline CDR1 and CDR2: MNHEY and SVGAGI. The CDR3 contains 15 residues. The CDR3 nucleotides read TGTGCCAGCAGTTACTCGGGGGGGGCATACAATGAGCAGTTCTTC. It specifies CASSYSGGAYNEQFF.

J is TRBJ2-7 and V is TRBV11-1; a weak D match, TRBD2 (6 bases). This CDR3 has 14 residues. Germline-derived CDR1 and CDR2 are SGHAT and FQDESV (reference sequence). The germline V and J ends were trimmed by 5 bases and 2 bases, with 13 bases remaining between them. The CDR3 DNA is TGTGCCAGCAGCGTCGGGGGTAGGACCTACGAGCAGTACTTC. The encoded protein is CASSVGGRTYEQYF. Full variable domain (remainder filled in from reference TRBV11-1 and TRBJ2-7): EAEVAQSPRYKITEKSQAVAFWCDPISGHATLYWYRQILGQGPELLVQFQDESVVDDSQLPKDRFSAERLKGVDSTLKIQPAELGDSAMYLCASSVGGRTYEQYFGPGTRLTVT.

This clone was recorded only once. This chain uses TRBV3-1 (or the pseudogene TRBV3-2) with TRBJ2-7; tentatively, D is TRBD1 (5 bases). Trimming removed 0 bases at V and 5 bases at J, with 11 bases between. CDR3 length: 14 residues. From germline, CDR1 is LGHDT and CDR2 YNNKEL (reference sequence). The CDR3 DNA follows: TGTGCCAGCAGCCAAGAATTTAGGGGCCACGAGCAGTACTTC. Its protein is CASSQEFRGHEQYF.

V is TRBV15 and J is TRBJ1-5; D might be TRBD1 (5 bases). The V end lost 0 bases, the J end lost 7 bases, and 10 bases lay between the germline ends. The germline V gene has CDR1 LNHNV and CDR2 YYDKDF (reference sequence). CDR3 length: 14 amino acids. The CDR3 loop reads CATSREQGEQPQHF. The CDR3 coding sequence is TGTGCCACCAGCAGAGAGCAGGGCGAACAGCCCCAGCATTTT.

V usage is TRBV19 and J usage is TRBJ1-5; no firm D call. Trimming cost V 6 bases and J 2 bases, with 5 bases left between them. The CDR3 runs 12 residues. CDR1 and CDR2 from the germline V gene are LNHDA and SQIVND (reference sequence). The CDR3 coding sequence is TGTGCCAGTAGATGGGGCAATCAGCCCCAGCATTTT. Its protein is CASRWGNQPQHF.

The V and J genes are TRBV6-6 and TRBJ2-5; unclear D gene. CDR3 length equals 13 residues. The germline V and J ends were trimmed by 2 bases and 7 bases, with 11 bases remaining between them. CDR1 is MNHNY and CDR2 is SVGAGI in the germline V gene (reference sequence). The CDR3 region has the DNA TGTGCCAGCAGTTACGGCCTGAAAGTGACCCAGTACTTC. The encoded protein is CASSYGLKVTQYF.

V and J are TRBV11-2 and TRBJ2-5; TRBD2 agrees at 15 bases. The CDR3 totals 17 residues. From germline, CDR1 is SGHAT and CDR2 FQNNGV. The trim removed 6 bases at V and 5 bases at J, leaving 10 bases unmatched. The CDR3 loop reads CASSRGLAGGLHETQYF. The CDR3 nucleotides are TGTGCCAGCAGTCGAGGACTAGCGGGAGGGCTCCACGAGACCCAGTACTTC.

The rearrangement joins TRBV5-1 to TRBJ2-2, with D perhaps given as TRBD1 or TRBD2 (6 bases each). The CDR3 runs 17 residues. V lost 0 bases and J lost 4, with 16 bases in between. From germline, CDR1 is SGHRS and CDR2 YFSETQ. The CDR3 loop reads CASSLGRGRPSTGELFF. The CDR3 nucleotides are TGCGCCAGCAGCTTGGGTCGGGGGCGGCCCAGCACCGGGGAGCTGTTTTTT.

V gene TRBV4-3 combines with J gene TRBJ2-1; a possible D gene is TRBD2 (5 bases). CDR1 is LGHNA and CDR2 is YSLEER in the germline V gene. The CDR3 is 15 amino acids. The V end was cut by 2 bases, the J end by 8 bases, with 16 bases between. CDR3: CASSQFNRGEYEQFF. The CDR3 coding sequence is TGCGCCAGCAGCCAATTTAACCGGGGAGAATATGAGCAGTTCTTC.

The chain couples TRBV19 to TRBJ2-1; TRBD2 matches at 13 bases. This CDR3 has 17 amino acids. Per germline, CDR1 LNHDA and CDR2 SQIVND (reference sequence). The junction had 8 bases not matched to a gene; V was cut back by 3 bases and J by 6 bases. The CDR3 sequence is CASSIPAGLAGANEQFF. As DNA, the CDR3 is TGTGCCAGTAGTATCCCCGCCGGACTAGCGGGAGCCAATGAGCAGTTCTTC.

The chain recombines TRBV30 with TRBJ1-2; TRBD1 might be the D (6 bases). Trimming shortened V by 0 bases and J by 0 bases, and 11 bases separated the two germline ends. The CDR3 totals 15 residues. Germline V gene sequence: CDR1 GTSNPN, CDR2 SVGIG (reference sequence). The CDR3 here is CAWSVGGGANYGYTF. The CDR3 DNA reads TGTGCCTGGAGTGTAGGTGGGGGCGCTAACTATGGCTACACCTTC.

The rearrangement joins TRBV5-6 to TRBJ1-2; 7 nucleotides match TRBD1. J gave up 7 bases and V 4 bases, and 10 bases lay outside the gene matches. Germline V lookup: CDR1 SGHDT, CDR2 YYEEEE. The CDR3 length is 14 residues. The CDR3 spells CASSNGQVKGGYTF. For the CDR3, the DNA is TGTGCCAGCAGCAATGGACAGGTTAAAGGTGGCTACACCTTC.

The chain joins TRBV5-4 to TRBJ1-2, with D maybe TRBD1 (6 bases). The germline V gene has CDR1 SGHNT and CDR2 YYREEE (reference sequence). The CDR3 has 12 residues. The V gene lost 5 bases and the J gene lost 7 bases, with 12 bases spanning the gap. The DNA of the CDR3 is TGTGCCAGCAGTTCCACAGGGTTTGGCTACACCTTC. This translates into CASSSTGFGYTF.

This chain uses TRBV28 with TRBJ1-2, with D maybe TRBD1 (5 bases). The CDR3 has 13 residues. Trimming removed 4 bases at V and 8 bases at J, with 14 bases between. CDR1 and CDR2 from the germline V gene are MDHEN and SYDVKM. The DNA of the CDR3 is TGTGCCAGCAGTTCTCGAGGCGGGGGAGGCTACACCTTC. Its protein product is CASSSRGGGGYTF.

This rearrangement joins TRBV5-4 to TRBJ1-6, with TRBD1 matching over 10 bases. Germline CDR1 and CDR2: SGHNT and YYREEE (reference sequence). V was pared by 4 bases and J by 9 bases, with 13 bases of the junction left unmatched. The CDR3 sequence is 17 residues long. The CDR3 DNA reads TGTGCCAGCAGCCCTGAGGCCGGGACAGGGGTTCGTTCACCCCTCCACTTT. Protein sequence: CASSPEAGTGVRSPLHF.